This T cell receptor beta chain stems from a study of T cells expressing NK-cell markers. Study as a whole: The study sequenced eight donors, seven HCMV-seropositive and one seronegative.

CDR1 DFQATT and CDR2 SNEGSKA come from the germline V gene (reference sequence). CDR3 length: 17 residues. For this clonotype: The target antigen is unknown.

Study-wide results and caveats: Dominant NKG2C+ clonotypes were found to form about 1.0-7.5% of CD8+ T cells in over five donors.

TCRdb reprocessed the 5' RACE reads, keeping one entry per CDR3 protein, no DNA. The sample has some 150,000 distinct CDR3 sequences. The specimen was blood T cells: a sorted CD56 or NKG2C T cell subset, CD4+ or CD8+ T cells, or bulk PBMC T cells (not recorded which). The sequence was obtained from a man in his late teens or twenties in good health. J is TRBJ2-1 and V is TRBV20-1; the D call of TRBD2 rests on TCRdb alone, since no DNA is present to check it. CDR3 residues: CSARGLADPSTHNEQFF.